Below, one T cell receptor beta chain is given with its context. Its specificity is not known. The CDR3 is 14 amino acids. V lost 1 base to trimming and J lost 3 bases, with 9 bases between them. Germline V gives CDR1 LNHNV, CDR2 YYDKDF (reference sequence). Reverse transcription of about 0.5 to 1 ug RNA was carried out with random hexamers. Amplification of the TCR beta CDR3 was carried out by immunoSEQ multiplex PCR, which spanned a total of 54 Vbeta and 13 Jbeta segments. TCRdb reprocessed the immunoSEQ multiplex PCR reads with MiXCR, giving one entry per CDR3 protein. The repertoire has 160,000 or so distinct CDR3 sequences, approximately 94% of them found once; the top ten carry 0.12%. The T cells that were sequenced for TCR beta were CD8+ and CD4+ cells from blood. Recently defined diagnostic criteria classed the Susac syndrome patients as definite or probable. The data are from a study of CD8 T cells in Susac syndrome.

Study outcomes and limitations: Where Susac syndrome CD4+ T cell repertoires were concerned, no clonal expansion was evident.

This chain uses TRBV15 with TRBJ1-2; D gene ambiguous. The sequence came from a human donor with Susac syndrome. Specimen: CD4+ T cells from PBMCs. The CDR3 coding sequence is TGTGCCACCAGCAGAGCACAGAGGGACTATGGCTACACCTTC. This translates into CATSRAQRDYGYTF.